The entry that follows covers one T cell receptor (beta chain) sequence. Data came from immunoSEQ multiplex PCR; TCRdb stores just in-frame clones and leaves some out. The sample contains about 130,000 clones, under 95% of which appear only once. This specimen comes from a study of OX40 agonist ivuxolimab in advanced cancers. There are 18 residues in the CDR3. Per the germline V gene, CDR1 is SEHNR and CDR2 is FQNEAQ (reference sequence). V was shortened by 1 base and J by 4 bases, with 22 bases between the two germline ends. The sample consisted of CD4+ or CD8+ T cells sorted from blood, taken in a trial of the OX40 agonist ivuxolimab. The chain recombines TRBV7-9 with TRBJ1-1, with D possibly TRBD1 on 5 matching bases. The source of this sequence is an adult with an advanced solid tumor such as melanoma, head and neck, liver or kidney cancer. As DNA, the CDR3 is TGTGCCAGCAGCTTAGTGCTTGGAAAGGTAGGGACGGGCACTGAAGCTTTCTTT. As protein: CASSLVLGKVGTGTEAFF.